This section outlines one TCR beta chain sequence together with its context. The data stem from a study of long-term antiretroviral therapy in people with HIV. Participants with HIV, all of them, were treated in the United States. Sequencing relied on immunoSEQ assay v3.0, run at survey level. TCRdb's copy holds only in-frame clones and misses some; the assay was immunoSEQ multiplex PCR. This table has around 24,000 clones, approximately 95% appearing once. V lost 0 bases and J 4 bases, leaving 15 bases between the germline ends. The germline gives CDR1 MNHEY, CDR2 SVGAGI. The CDR3 sequence is 16 residues long.

The receptor was derived from a woman aged 40 to 50 with HIV. This sequence joins TRBV6-5 and TRBJ1-2; D perhaps matches TRBD1 (6 bases). Sequencing used unsorted PBMCs, obtained 7.6 years after starting antiretroviral therapy. This CDR3 reads CASSYSKRQGSYGYTF. The CDR3 DNA reads TGTGCCAGCAGTTACTCGAAACGCCAGGGGAGCTATGGCTACACCTTC.